Only a few counts were recorded for the clone carrying this T cell receptor (beta chain). Its target is unknown. This entry belongs to a study of response to subunit inactivated influenza vaccine. TCRdb re-called the RT-PCR reads with MiXCR, one entry per CDR3 protein. Of about 520,000 distinct CDR3 sequences in the sample, approximately 9.9% were seen once. Trimming pared 5 bases from V and 9 bases from J, leaving 11 bases between. There are 12 residues in the CDR3. Germline CDR1 and CDR2: SGHAT and FQNNGV. Study results and limitations: The authors suggested that few new T cells are recruited per seasonal influenza vaccination.

Material: PBMCs from blood, obtained 40 to 50 days after vaccination. The V and J genes are TRBV11-2 and TRBJ2-1; a possible D gene is TRBD2 (5 bases). The clonotype comes from a middle-aged man who received an inactivated influenza vaccine. The CDR3 DNA reads TGTGCCAGCAGCGGACTCGCGGTTGAGCAGTTCTTC. Encoded protein: CASSGLAVEQFF.